This entry describes one TCR beta chain. This entry comes from a study of T cell changes during pregnancy in multiple sclerosis. V lost 0 bases, J lost 4 bases, and 13 bases lay in between. Per germline, CDR1 GTSNPN and CDR2 SVGIG (reference sequence). The CDR3 runs to 15 residues. Assay: immunoSEQ multiplex PCR; the TCRdb copy retains only in-frame clones and omits some. The table has approximately 100,000 clones, about 91% seen once; the top ten hold more than 0.85%. This specimen was peripheral blood, taken after pregnancy. V is TRBV30 and J is TRBJ2-1; TRBD2 is a possible D gene (5 bases). The sequence derives from a female donor with multiple sclerosis, enrolled in a pregnancy study. The DNA of the CDR3 is TGTGCCTGGAGTGTTAGAGACACGGGGTACAATGAGCAGTTCTTC. As protein: CAWSVRDTGYNEQFF.